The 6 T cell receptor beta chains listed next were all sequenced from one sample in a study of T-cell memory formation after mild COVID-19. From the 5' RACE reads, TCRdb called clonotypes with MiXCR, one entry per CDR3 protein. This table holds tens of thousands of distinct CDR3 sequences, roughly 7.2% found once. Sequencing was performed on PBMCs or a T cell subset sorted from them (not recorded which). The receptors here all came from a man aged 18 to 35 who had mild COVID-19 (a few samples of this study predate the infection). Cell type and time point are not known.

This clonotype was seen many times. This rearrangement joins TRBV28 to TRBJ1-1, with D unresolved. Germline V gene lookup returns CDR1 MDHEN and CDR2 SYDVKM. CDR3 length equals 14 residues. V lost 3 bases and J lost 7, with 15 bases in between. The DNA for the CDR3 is TGTGCCAGCAGTTTTCTACGGGGTAGTAGTGAAGCTTTCTTT. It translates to CASSFLRGSSEAFF.

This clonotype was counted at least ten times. The CDR3 spells CASSLQPFYGYTF. The CDR3 bases are TGTGCCAGCAGCCTGCAACCTTTCTATGGCTACACCTTC. The V and J genes are TRBV7-2 and TRBJ1-2; D uncertain. Per the germline V gene, CDR1 is SGHTA and CDR2 is FQGNSA. Trimming removed 5 bases from V and 4 bases from J, with 11 bases in between. The CDR3 spans 13 residues.

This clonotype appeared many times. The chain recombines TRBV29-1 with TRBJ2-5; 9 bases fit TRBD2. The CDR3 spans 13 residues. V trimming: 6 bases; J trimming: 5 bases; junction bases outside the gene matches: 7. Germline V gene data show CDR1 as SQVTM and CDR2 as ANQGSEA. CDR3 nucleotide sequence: TGCAGCGTACAGCGGGGGGCGGAGGAGACCCAGTACTTC. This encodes CSVQRGAEETQYF.

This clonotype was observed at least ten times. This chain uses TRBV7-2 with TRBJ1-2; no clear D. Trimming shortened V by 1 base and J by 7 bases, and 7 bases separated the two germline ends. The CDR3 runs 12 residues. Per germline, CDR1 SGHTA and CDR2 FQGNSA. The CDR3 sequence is CASSLDDVGYTF. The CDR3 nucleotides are TGTGCCAGCAGCTTAGATGACGTTGGCTACACCTTC.

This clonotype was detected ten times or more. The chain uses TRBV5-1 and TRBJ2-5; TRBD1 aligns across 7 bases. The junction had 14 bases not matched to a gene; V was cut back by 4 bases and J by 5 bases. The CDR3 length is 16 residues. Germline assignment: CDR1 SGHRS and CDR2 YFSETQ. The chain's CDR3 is CASSPMLRQGAETQYF. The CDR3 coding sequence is TGCGCCAGCAGCCCGATGTTACGACAGGGCGCGGAGACCCAGTACTTC.

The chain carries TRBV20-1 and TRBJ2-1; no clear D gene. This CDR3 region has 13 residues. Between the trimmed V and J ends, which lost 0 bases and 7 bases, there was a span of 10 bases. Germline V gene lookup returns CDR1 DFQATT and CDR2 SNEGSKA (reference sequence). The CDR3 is CSARDRQQNEQFF. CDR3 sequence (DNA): TGCAGTGCTAGAGATAGGCAGCAAAATGAGCAGTTCTTC.